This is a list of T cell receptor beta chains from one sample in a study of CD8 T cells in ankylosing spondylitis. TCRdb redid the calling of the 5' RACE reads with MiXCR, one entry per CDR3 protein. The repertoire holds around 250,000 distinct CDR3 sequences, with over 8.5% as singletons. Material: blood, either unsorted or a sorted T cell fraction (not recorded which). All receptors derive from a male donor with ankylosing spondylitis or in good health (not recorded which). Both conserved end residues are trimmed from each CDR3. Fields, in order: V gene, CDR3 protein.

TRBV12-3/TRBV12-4	ASSFRGPSQPQH
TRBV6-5	ASSYTPGLVRGEQY
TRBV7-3	ASSIRQGAPGANVLT
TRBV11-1	ASSFWVASGTLGDEQF
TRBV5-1	ASEEITGAGDTQY
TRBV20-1	SASPGEGGEETQY
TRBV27	ASLLGSEAF
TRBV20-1	SARPSGPAGEKLF
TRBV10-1	ASSDSLGGYRSGANVLT
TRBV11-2	ASSRKGDSARWDVYT
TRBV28	ASRERNPYEQY
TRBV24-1	ATRGGRQTEAF
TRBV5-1	ASRPDARGDTGELF
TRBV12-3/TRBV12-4	ASSGGQPQH
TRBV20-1	SVGSSNYGYT
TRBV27	ASSLGRANSPLH
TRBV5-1	ASSRDWDSYNEQF
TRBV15	ATSRDPGDTQY
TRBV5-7	ASSLGRGTGDNGELF
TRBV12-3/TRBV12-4	ASRTTSTHEQF
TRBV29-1	SVAWVNEQF
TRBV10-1	ASSESRDRGYEQY
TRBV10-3	AISESNYGYT
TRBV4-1	ASSRQGGGLAF
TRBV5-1	ASSLEVSGGASYNEQF
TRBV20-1	SARGQGLNEQY
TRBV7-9	ASSPGGSGELF
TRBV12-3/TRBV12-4	ASSRTSGTEAF
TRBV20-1	SALLTGGFGGYT
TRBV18	ASSPQIDTEAF
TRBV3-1	ASSQAWQIVREEKLF
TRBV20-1	SAQLAYASTDTQY
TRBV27	ASSQGTSGWNEQF
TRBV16	ASSGRVTYNEQF
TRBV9	ASSVVRGGDTQY
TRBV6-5	ASSYSTGVGTGELF
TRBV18	ASSTQGTGQH
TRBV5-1	ASSLRPGGSTEAF
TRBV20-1	SARDRRFNSYEQY
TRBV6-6	ASRKGDEQF
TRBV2	ASGAGTGYTNAEAF
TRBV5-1	ASSLAPNAVGYEQY
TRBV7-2	ASSLRGPNYEQY
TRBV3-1	ASRERSSYNEQF
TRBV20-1	SASLRGDYNEQF
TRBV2	ASIYQTGPQY
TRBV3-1	ASSQKAGGPRGEQF